This T cell receptor (beta chain) was identified in a study of T cell responses to AZD1222 COVID-19 vaccine. Overall study findings and caveats: Just five or six AZD1222 recipients were seropositive at baseline. Repertoire sampling happened only post peak T cell response. It should be noted that donors were predominantly white British and more often female, and clonal diversity was possibly underestimated. Spike-specific TCR breadth rose after two AZD1222 doses, and depth rose as well.

Comment on this clone: Its antigen remains unidentified.

Sequencing was performed with immunoSEQ multiplex PCR; in TCRdb, only in-frame clones are kept and a portion is missing. The data contain more than 95,000 clones, roughly nine tenths of them singletons. Germline V gene data show CDR1 as SGHKS and CDR2 as YYEKEE (reference sequence). CDR3 length: 15 amino acids. V was trimmed by 1 base and J by 2 bases, leaving 12 bases between them. The rearrangement uses TRBV5-5 and TRBJ1-2; weak D call: TRBD1 (5 bases). The sample here was peripheral blood, taken 28 days after the second dose of the MenACWY control vaccine. The TCR was taken from an adult who received the MenACWY meningococcal vaccine as a control. The CDR3 is CASSLSPRENYGYTF. The CDR3 nucleotides are TGTGCCAGCAGCTTGAGTCCCAGGGAAAACTATGGCTACACCTTC.